Listed here is a single TCR beta chain. No antigen is known for it. This sample was taken from a study of T cells after yellow fever vaccination. Study findings and constraints: Reappearing after the booster were most of the clones from primary vaccination (around 95% CD4, 85% to 90% CD8).

MiXCR was run by TCRdb on the 5' RACE reads, yielding one entry per CDR3 protein. This sample has more than 300,000 distinct CDR3 sequences, with roughly a tenth found just once. The material was CD4+ T cells sorted from PBMCs, obtained 45 days after the yellow fever booster vaccination. This TCR was recovered from a man aged 18 to 29 who received the YFV17D yellow fever vaccine.

The chain's CDR3 is CASSQPTRQHEQFF. CDR3 DNA sequence: TGCGCCAGCAGCCAGCCGACCCGACAGCACGAGCAGTTCTTC. The chain couples TRBV4-1 to TRBJ2-1; D is perhaps TRBD1 (5 bases). The CDR3 sequence is 14 residues long. The germline V and J ends were trimmed by 3 bases and 10 bases, with 16 bases remaining between them. Germline CDR1 is MGHRA and CDR2 is YSYEKL.